This TCR beta chain was documented in a study of cytomegalovirus exposure and HLA in healthy donors. Study-level information: Falling in the Caucasian-associated ancestry cluster were about 83% of a few hundred genotyped donors.

Per germline, CDR1 SGDLS and CDR2 YYNGEE. The CDR3 has 14 amino acids. The ends were cut back, 6 bases at V and 1 base at J, with 12 bases in the middle. A multiplex PCR was run with 60 Vbeta primers and 13 Jbeta primers. The data were produced by immunoSEQ multiplex PCR, yet TCRdb's version contains in-frame clones alone and is incomplete. The sample has tens of thousands of clones, around two thirds seen once; the top ten hold around 7%. Notes on the study in general: Sequencing artifact likely explains a cluster of highly shared sequence variants. In a later analysis, specific HLA alleles were associated with 15,000 or so TCR beta sequences at a 0.05 false discovery rate. The study labeled approximately 150 TCR beta chains cytomegalovirus-associated.

Details on this clone: The antigen is undetermined.

This sequence joins TRBV9 and TRBJ2-3; D might be TRBD2 (5 bases). The sequenced sample was PBMCs. The sequence came from a woman aged 45 to 65 in good health and CMV-seropositive. DNA for the CDR3: TGTGCCAGCAACCGGGAACGGGGCACAGATACGCAGTATTTT. It codes for CASNRERGTDTQYF.